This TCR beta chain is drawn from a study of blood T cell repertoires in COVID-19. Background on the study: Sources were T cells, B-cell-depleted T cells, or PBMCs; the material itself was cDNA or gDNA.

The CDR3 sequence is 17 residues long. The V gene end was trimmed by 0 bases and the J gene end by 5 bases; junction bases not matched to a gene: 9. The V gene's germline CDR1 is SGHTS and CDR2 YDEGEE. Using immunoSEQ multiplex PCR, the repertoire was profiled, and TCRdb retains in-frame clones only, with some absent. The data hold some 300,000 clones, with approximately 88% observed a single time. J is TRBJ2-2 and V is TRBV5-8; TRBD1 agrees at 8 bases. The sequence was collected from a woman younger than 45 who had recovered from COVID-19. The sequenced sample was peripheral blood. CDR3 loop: CASSLVGGQVGTGELFF. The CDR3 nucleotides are TGTGCCAGCAGCTTGGTAGGGGGACAGGTTGGAACCGGGGAGCTGTTTTTT.